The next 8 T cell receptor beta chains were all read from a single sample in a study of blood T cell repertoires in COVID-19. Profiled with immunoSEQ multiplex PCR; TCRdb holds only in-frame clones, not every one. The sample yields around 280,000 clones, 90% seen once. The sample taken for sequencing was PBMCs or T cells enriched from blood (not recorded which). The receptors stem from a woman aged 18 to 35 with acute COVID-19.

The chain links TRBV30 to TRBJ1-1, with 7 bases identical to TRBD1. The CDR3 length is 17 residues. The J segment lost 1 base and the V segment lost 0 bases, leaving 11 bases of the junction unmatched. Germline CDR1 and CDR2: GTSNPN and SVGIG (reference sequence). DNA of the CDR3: TGTGCCTGGAGTGTTTTCCCGACAGGGCCGTGGAACACTGAAGCTTTCTTT. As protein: CAWSVFPTGPWNTEAFF.

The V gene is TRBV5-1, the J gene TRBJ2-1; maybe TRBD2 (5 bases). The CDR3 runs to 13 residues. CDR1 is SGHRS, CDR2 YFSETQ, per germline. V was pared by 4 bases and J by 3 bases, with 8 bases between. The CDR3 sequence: CASSTGLYNEQFF. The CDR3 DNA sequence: TGCGCCAGCAGCACCGGACTCTACAATGAGCAGTTCTTC. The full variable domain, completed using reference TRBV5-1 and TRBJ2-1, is KAGVTQTPRYLIKTRGQQVTLSCSPISGHRSVSWYQQTPGQGLQFLFEYFSETQRNKGNFPGRFSGRQFSNSRSEMNVSTLELGDSALYLCASSTGLYNEQFFGPGTRLTVL.

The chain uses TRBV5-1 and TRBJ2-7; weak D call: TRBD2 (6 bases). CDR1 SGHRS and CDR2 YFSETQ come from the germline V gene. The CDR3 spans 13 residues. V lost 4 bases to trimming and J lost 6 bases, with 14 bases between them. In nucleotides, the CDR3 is TGCGCCAGCAGCCGGGAGTCGGGCCTCGAGCAGTACTTC. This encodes CASSRESGLEQYF.

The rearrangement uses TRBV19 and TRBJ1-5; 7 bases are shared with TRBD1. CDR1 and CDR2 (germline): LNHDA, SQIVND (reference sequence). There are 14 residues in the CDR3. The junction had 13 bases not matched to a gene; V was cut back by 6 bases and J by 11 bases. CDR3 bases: TGTGCCAGTAGCATGGACAGGCACCATTTGACCCAGCATTTT. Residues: CASSMDRHHLTQHF. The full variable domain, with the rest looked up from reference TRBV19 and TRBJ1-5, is DGGITQSPKYLFRKEGQNVTLSCEQNLNHDAMYWYRQDPGQGLRLIYYSQIVNDFQKGDIAEGYSVSREKKESFPLTVTSAQKNPTAFYLCASSMDRHHLTQHFGDGTRLSIL.

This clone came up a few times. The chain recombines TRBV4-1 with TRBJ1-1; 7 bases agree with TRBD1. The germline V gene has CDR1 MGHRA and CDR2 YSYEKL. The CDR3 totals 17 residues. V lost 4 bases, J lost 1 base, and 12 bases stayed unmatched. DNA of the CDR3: TGCGCCAGCAGCCTCATCCTAGGGACAGACGGGAACACTGAAGCTTTCTTT. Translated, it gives CASSLILGTDGNTEAFF.

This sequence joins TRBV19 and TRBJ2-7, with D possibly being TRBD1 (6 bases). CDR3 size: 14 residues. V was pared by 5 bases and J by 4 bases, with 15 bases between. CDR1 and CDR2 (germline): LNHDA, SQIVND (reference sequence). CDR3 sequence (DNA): TGTGCCAGTAGTCCATACAGGGAACCTTACGAGCAGTACTTC. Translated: CASSPYREPYEQYF.

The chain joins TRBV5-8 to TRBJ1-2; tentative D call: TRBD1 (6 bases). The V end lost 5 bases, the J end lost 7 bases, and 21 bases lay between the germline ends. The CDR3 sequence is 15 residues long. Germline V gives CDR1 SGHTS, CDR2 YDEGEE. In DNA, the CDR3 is TGTGCCAGCAGACCGGAAATAAACAGGGCCCTTGGCTACACCTTC. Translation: CASRPEINRALGYTF.

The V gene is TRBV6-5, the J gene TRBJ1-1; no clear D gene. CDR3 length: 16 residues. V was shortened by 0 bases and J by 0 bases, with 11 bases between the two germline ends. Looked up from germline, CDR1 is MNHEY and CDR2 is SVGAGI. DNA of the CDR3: TGTGCCAGCAGTTACTCGATGCGGAGGTTGAACACTGAAGCTTTCTTT. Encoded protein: CASSYSMRRLNTEAFF.